These 17 T cell receptor beta chains were sequenced from one sample in a study of cytomegalovirus exposure and HLA in healthy donors. Amplification used 60 Vbeta primers and 13 Jbeta primers. Sequencing was performed with immunoSEQ multiplex PCR; in TCRdb, only in-frame clones are kept and a portion is missing. The sample holds roughly 160,000 clones, 70% to 80% seen once. Sequenced sample: PBMCs. The origin of the receptors is a man aged 55-75 years in good health and CMV-seronegative.

The rearrangement joins TRBV25-1 to TRBJ2-2; perhaps TRBD1 as D (6 bases). The V end lost 1 base, the J end lost 4 bases, and 10 bases lay between the germline ends. Germline lookup yields CDR1 MGHDK and CDR2 SYGVNS. The CDR3 totals 15 residues. The CDR3: CASSEWRGGTGELFF. The CDR3 DNA follows: TGTGCCAGCAGTGAATGGAGAGGGGGCACCGGGGAGCTGTTTTTT.

This clone came up once. The same CDR3 is also encoded by other DNA sequences in this sample. The chain recombines TRBV11-2 with TRBJ2-3, with 11 bases that match TRBD2. The CDR3 is 16 residues long. CDR1 is SGHAT and CDR2 is FQNNGV in the germline V gene. J was trimmed by 2 bases and V by 5 bases; bases with no gene match: 6. The CDR3 loop is CASSLLAGGLTDTQYF. The CDR3 DNA sequence: TGTGCCAGCAGCCTCCTAGCGGGAGGTCTCACAGATACGCAGTATTTT. Combining the CDR3 with reference TRBV11-2 and TRBJ2-3 gives the whole variable domain EAGVAQSPRYKIIEKRQSVAFWCNPISGHATLYWYQQILGQGPKLLIQFQNNGVVDDSQLPKDRFSAERLKGVDSTLKIQPAKLEDSAVYLCASSLLAGGLTDTQYFGPGTRLTVL.

This rearrangement joins TRBV27 to TRBJ1-4; 7 bases fit TRBD1. V lost 1 base and J lost 8; bases outside the gene matches: 4. The CDR3 is 14 residues long. Germline V gene data show CDR1 as MNHEY and CDR2 as SMNVEV (reference sequence). The DNA for the CDR3 is TGTGCCAGCAGTTTATGGGGCAGGGGGGAAAAACTGTTTTTT. It yields the protein CASSLWGRGEKLFF.

To note about this clone: The sample carries other DNA sequences with the same CDR3. V and J are TRBV28 and TRBJ2-5; 8 bases map to TRBD2. The CDR3 runs 13 residues. Germline-derived CDR1 and CDR2 are MDHEN and SYDVKM. Trimming at V came to 7 bases and at J to 5 bases, leaving 6 bases not matched to a gene. CDR3 bases: TGTGCCAGCACCCAGGGCGGGGGGGAGACCCAGTACTTC. Translation gives CASTQGGGETQYF.

The V call is TRBV4-2, the J call TRBJ1-2; the D is unclear. Germline assignment: CDR1 LGHNA and CDR2 YNFKEQ. The CDR3 totals 15 residues. V was clipped by 0 bases and J by 8 bases, with 16 bases between them. The CDR3 loop is CASSQDVSLPGGYTF. The CDR3 region has the DNA TGTGCCAGCAGCCAAGATGTAAGCCTGCCGGGGGGCTACACCTTC.

There are a few counts of this clone. The chain links TRBV6-5 to TRBJ1-6; D gene ambiguous. The V gene's germline CDR1 is MNHEY and CDR2 SVGAGI. This CDR3 comprises 13 residues. Trimming pared 10 bases from V and 7 bases from J, leaving 14 bases between. CDR3 protein: CATRRGENSPLHF. In DNA, the CDR3 is TGTGCCACTCGTCGCGGGGAGAATTCACCCCTCCACTTT.

Of note for this clone: At the DNA level, this CDR3 is encoded by other sequences in the same sample as well. The V call is TRBV11-3, the J call TRBJ2-1; 11 nucleotides match TRBD1. The length of the CDR3 is 15 residues. From germline, CDR1 is SGHNT and CDR2 YENEEA. With V trimmed by 3 bases and J by 2 bases, 0 bases remained unmatched. The CDR3 spells CASSLGQGAYNEQFF. In nucleotides, the CDR3 is TGTGCCAGCAGCTTGGGACAGGGGGCCTACAATGAGCAGTTCTTC.

This clone was detected only a few times. CDR3 nucleotides: TGTGCCAGTAGTAGTCCGGGACTAGCTTTTAATGAGCAGTTCTTC. Its translation: CASSSPGLAFNEQFF. V usage is TRBV19 and J usage is TRBJ2-1, with 9 nucleotides matching TRBD2. Germline lookup yields CDR1 LNHDA and CDR2 SQIVND (reference sequence). This CDR3 contains 15 residues. Trimming at V came to 4 bases and at J to 7 bases, leaving 8 bases not matched to a gene.

This chain connects TRBV5-1 to TRBJ1-5; no definite D call. Germline lookup yields CDR1 SGHRS and CDR2 YFSETQ. V gave up 3 bases and J gave up 2 bases, with 3 bases separating them. The CDR3 is 12 amino acids. The CDR3 DNA reads as TGCGCCAGCAGCTCCGGCAATCAGCCCCAGCATTTT. Its translation is CASSSGNQPQHF.

The rearrangement joins TRBV29-1 to TRBJ2-5; a weak D match, TRBD2 (6 bases). The germline gives CDR1 SQVTM, CDR2 ANQGSEA. This CDR3 is built from 12 residues. Trimming stripped 4 bases from V and 0 bases from J, with 6 bases between. The DNA of the CDR3 is TGCAGCGTTGGGGACTACCAAGAGACCCAGTACTTC. Amino acid sequence: CSVGDYQETQYF. The variable domain in full, with the rest retrieved from reference TRBV29-1 and TRBJ2-5, is SAVISQKPSRDICQRGTSLTIQCQVDSQVTMMFWYRQQPGQSLTLIATANQGSEATYESGFVIDKFPISRPNLTFSTLTVSNMSPEDSSIYLCSVGDYQETQYFGPGTRLLVL.

The chain is built from TRBV7-3 and TRBJ2-1, with 10 bases matching TRBD1. The CDR3 has 15 residues. CDR1 and CDR2 (germline): SGHTA, FQGTGA. V lost 10 bases, J lost 6 bases, and 12 bases stayed unmatched. The CDR3 loop reads CATAPGQGSRNEQFF. DNA for the CDR3: TGTGCCACTGCGCCGGGACAGGGGAGTCGCAATGAGCAGTTCTTC.

V and J are TRBV6-5 and TRBJ1-6; maybe TRBD1 (6 bases). This CDR3 has 14 residues. CDR1 MNHEY and CDR2 SVGAGI come from the germline V gene. Between the trimmed V and J ends, which lost 5 bases and 9 bases, there was a span of 14 bases. CDR3: CASSPRGQPSPLHF. The CDR3 DNA reads TGTGCCAGCAGTCCTCGTGGACAGCCTTCACCCCTCCACTTT.

This chain joins TRBV4-1 and TRBJ1-1, with D possibly being TRBD1 (5 bases). V shed 2 bases and J shed 7 bases, with 23 bases lying between them. The CDR3 is 17 amino acids. The germline V gene has CDR1 MGHRA and CDR2 YSYEKL. The CDR3 protein is CASSQLYSQGGRGEAFF. The CDR3 nucleotides are TGCGCCAGCAGCCAACTATACTCCCAGGGAGGGAGGGGTGAAGCTTTCTTT.

The chain recombines TRBV19 with TRBJ1-1, with D possibly being TRBD1 (5 bases). The CDR3 has 13 residues. Between the trimmed V and J ends, which lost 5 bases and 4 bases, there was a span of 11 bases. CDR1 is LNHDA and CDR2 is SQIVND in the germline V gene (reference sequence). In DNA, the CDR3 is TGTGCCAGTAGTCTCGACAGCCCCACTGAAGCTTTCTTT. Translated: CASSLDSPTEAFF.

V and J are TRBV29-1 and TRBJ2-3; 7 bases align to TRBD2. Trimming took 7 bases from V and 4 from J; bases not matched to a gene: 8. CDR3 length: 13 amino acids. Germline V gene sequence: CDR1 SQVTM, CDR2 ANQGSEA. The CDR3 reads CSARWGGPDTQYF. In nucleotides, the CDR3 is TGCAGCGCCCGGTGGGGGGGACCAGATACGCAGTATTTT.

The chain uses TRBV30 and TRBJ2-2; D gene uncertain. Trimming left V 3 bases short and J 6 bases short, with 11 bases between. This CDR3 has 13 residues. The V gene's germline CDR1 is GTSNPN and CDR2 SVGIG (reference sequence). For the CDR3, the DNA is TGTGCCTGGAGCCCGGCAGGTGCCGGGGAGCTGTTTTTT. This gives the protein CAWSPAGAGELFF.

V and J are TRBV5-5 and TRBJ2-1; a weak D match, TRBD1 (5 bases). This CDR3 is 16 amino acids long. CDR1 is SGHKS and CDR2 is YYEKEE in the germline V gene (reference sequence). Trimming removed 0 bases from V and 0 bases from J, with 10 bases in between. The CDR3 sequence is CASSLVGVSSYNEQFF. CDR3 sequence (DNA): TGTGCCAGCAGCTTGGTAGGGGTTAGCTCCTACAATGAGCAGTTCTTC.